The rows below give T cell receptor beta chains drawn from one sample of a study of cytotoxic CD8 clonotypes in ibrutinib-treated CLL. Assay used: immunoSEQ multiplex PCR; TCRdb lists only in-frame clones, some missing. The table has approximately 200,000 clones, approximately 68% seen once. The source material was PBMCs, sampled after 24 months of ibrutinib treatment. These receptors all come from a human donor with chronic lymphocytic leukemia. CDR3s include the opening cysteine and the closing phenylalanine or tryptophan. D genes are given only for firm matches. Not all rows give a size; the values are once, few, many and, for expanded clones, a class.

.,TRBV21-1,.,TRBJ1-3,TGTGCCAGCACCCTGGTTTGTGTCTCTGGAAACACCATATATTTT,CASTLVCVSGNTIYF
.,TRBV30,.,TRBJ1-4,TGTGCCTGGAGTGAAGGACGTTACGAAAAACTGTTTTTT,CAWSEGRYEKLFF
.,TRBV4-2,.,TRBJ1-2,TGTACCAGCAGCGGACAGTACTATGGCTACACCTTC,CTSSGQYYGYTF
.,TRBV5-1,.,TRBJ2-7,TGCGCCAGCAGCTATTTTGGGAGAGAGGACGTCGGGCAGTACTTC,CASSYFGREDVGQYF
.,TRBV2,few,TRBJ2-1,TGTGCCAGCATCAGTTGGGCTAATGAGCAGTTCTTC,CASISWANEQFF
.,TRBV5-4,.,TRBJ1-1,TGTGCCAGCAGCTTCCTCGGGGGCACTGAAGCTTTCTTT,CASSFLGGTEAFF
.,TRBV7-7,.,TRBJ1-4,TGTGCCAGCAGCTTAAACCCGGGACAAGTCTTGTTTTTT,CASSLNPGQVLFF
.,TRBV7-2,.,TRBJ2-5,TGTGCCAGCAGCTTAGTACCCGAAAAAGAGACCCAGTACTTC,CASSLVPEKETQYF
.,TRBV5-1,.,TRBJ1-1,TGCGCCAGCAGCTTGTCCCTGGGGAGGACCACTGAAGCTTTCTTT,CASSLSLGRTTEAFF
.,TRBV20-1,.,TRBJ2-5,TGCAGTGCTAGGTTTGGAGAGACCCAGTACTTC,CSARFGETQYF
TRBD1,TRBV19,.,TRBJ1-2,TGTGCCAGTAGTTCCCGGGACAGGGCAAACTATGGCTACACCTTC,CASSSRDRANYGYTF
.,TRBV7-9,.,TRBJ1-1,TGTGCCAGCAGCTTAAGGCAGAACACTGAAGCTTTCTTT,CASSLRQNTEAFF
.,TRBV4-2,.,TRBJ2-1,TGTGCCAGCAGCCAAGATCCCGCGGATGTAGGTAATGAGCAGTTCTTC,CASSQDPADVGNEQFF
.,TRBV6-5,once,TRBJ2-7,TGTGCCAGCATCCCTACTGGGGGGCGCAGATACGAGCAGTACTTC,CASIPTGGRRYEQYF
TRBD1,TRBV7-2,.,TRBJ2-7,TGTGCCAGCAGCTTAGTGGGACAGATGAGCTCCTACGAGCAGTACTTC,CASSLVGQMSSYEQYF
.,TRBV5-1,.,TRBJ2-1,TGCGCCAGCAGCTCCCAGGGTGGCGATGAGCAGTTCTTC,CASSSQGGDEQFF
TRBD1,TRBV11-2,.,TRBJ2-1,TGTGCCAGCAGCTGGACAGGGGGCAATGAGCAGTTCTTC,CASSWTGGNEQFF
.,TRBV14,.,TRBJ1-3,TGTGCCAGTGACCAGGGTTACTCTGGAAACACCATATATTTT,CASDQGYSGNTIYF
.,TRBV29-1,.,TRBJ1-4,TGCAGCGTTGGGCTGGTTTGGGGTAGTAGTGAAAAACTGTTTTTT,CSVGLVWGSSEKLFF
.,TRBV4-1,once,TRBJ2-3,TGCGCCAGCAGCCTCCGTGCCGCAACCAACACAGATACGCAGTATTTT,CASSLRAATNTDTQYF
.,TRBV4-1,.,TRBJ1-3,TGCGCCAGCAGCCAAGAAGGGGGGCTGTATGGAAACACCATATATTTT,CASSQEGGLYGNTIYF
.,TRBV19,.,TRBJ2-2,TGTGCCAGTAGTCGAACCGGGGAGCTGTTTTTT,CASSRTGELFF
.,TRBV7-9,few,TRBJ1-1,TGTGCCAGCAGCACGACAGTGAACACTGAAGCTTTCTTT,CASSTTVNTEAFF
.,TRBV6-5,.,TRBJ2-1,TGTGCCAGCAGTTACCCTTACAATGAGCAGTTCTTC,CASSYPYNEQFF
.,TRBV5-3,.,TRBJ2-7,TGTGCCAGCAGCTTGTGGGGCGGGAATGTTAACGAGCAGTACTTC,CASSLWGGNVNEQYF
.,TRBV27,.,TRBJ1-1,TGTGCCAGCAGGAAAAGACAGCGGGGAGCTTTCTTT,CASRKRQRGAFF
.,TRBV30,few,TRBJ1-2,TGTGCCTGGAGTGTGTGGGGGAGGAAGAATGGCTACACCTTC,CAWSVWGRKNGYTF
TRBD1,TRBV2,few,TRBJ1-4,TGTGCCAGCGGCAGGGGGTCAACTAATGAAAAACTGTTTTTT,CASGRGSTNEKLFF
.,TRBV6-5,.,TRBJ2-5,TGTGCCAGCAGTGGGGGACTCACCCAAGAGACCCAGTACTTC,CASSGGLTQETQYF
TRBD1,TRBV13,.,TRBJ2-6,TGTGCCAGCAGCTTACGTACAGGGGGCTTATCTGGGGCCAACGTCCTGACTTTC,CASSLRTGGLSGANVLTF
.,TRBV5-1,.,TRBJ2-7,TGCGCCAGCAGCATCAGCTCCTACGAGCAGTACTTC,CASSISSYEQYF
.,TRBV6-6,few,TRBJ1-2,TGTGCCAGCAGTTACTCGAATGGTTATGGCTACACCTTC,CASSYSNGYGYTF
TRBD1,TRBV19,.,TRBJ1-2,TGTGCCAGTAGCTCACAGGGGTATGGCTACACCTTC,CASSSQGYGYTF
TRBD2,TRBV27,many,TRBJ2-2,TGTGCCAGCAGTTCAGGACTAGCGGGAGACACCGGGGAGCTGTTTTTT,CASSSGLAGDTGELFF
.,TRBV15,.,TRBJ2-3,TGTGCCACCAGCAGAATAGGCTCCAGACAGACAGATACGCAGTATTTT,CATSRIGSRQTDTQYF
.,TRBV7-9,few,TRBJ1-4,TGTGCCAGCAGCGGGACTAATGAAAAACTGTTTTTT,CASSGTNEKLFF
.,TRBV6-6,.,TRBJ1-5,TGTGCCAGCAGTTACGGGTACAGCAATCAGCCCCAGCATTTT,CASSYGYSNQPQHF
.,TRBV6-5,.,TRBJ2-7,TGTGCCACGACAGTCAGCTCCTACGAGCAGTACTTC,CATTVSSYEQYF
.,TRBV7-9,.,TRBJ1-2,TGTGCCAGCAGCAGAGAGCAGGGCAGAGCTAACTATGGCTACACCTTC,CASSREQGRANYGYTF
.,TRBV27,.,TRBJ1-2,TGTGCCAGCAGTTCATCAGGTGACTATGGCTACACCTTC,CASSSSGDYGYTF
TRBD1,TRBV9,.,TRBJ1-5,TGTGCCAGCAACGCGGGACAGGGGTACAATCAGCCCCAGCATTTT,CASNAGQGYNQPQHF
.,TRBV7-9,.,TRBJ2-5,TGTGCCAGCAGCTTAGTCCGGGGGCTTGTGCCAAAAGAGACCCAGTACTTC,CASSLVRGLVPKETQYF
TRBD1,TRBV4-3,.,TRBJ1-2,TGCGCCAGCAGCCAAGACTCAGACAGGGGAAATGGCTACACCTTC,CASSQDSDRGNGYTF
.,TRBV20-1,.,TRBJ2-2,TGCAGTGCGCAAGGGGCCGGGGAGCTGTTTTTT,CSAQGAGELFF
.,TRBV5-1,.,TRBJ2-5,TGCGCCAGCAGCTTGGTGGGGGGCTCGGCCGGGGAGACCCAGTACTTC,CASSLVGGSAGETQYF
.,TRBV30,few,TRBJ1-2,TGTGCCTGGAGTAACTTCTATGGCTACACCTTC,CAWSNFYGYTF
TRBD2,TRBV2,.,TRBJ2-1,TGTGCCAGCAGTGACGGACTAGCGGGAAACTACAATGAGCAGTTCTTC,CASSDGLAGNYNEQFF
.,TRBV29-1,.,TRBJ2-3,TGCAGCGTTGCACCAGGGGATGGCACAGATACGCAGTATTTT,CSVAPGDGTDTQYF
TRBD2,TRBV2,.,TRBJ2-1,TGTGCCAGCAGTACGGGACTAGCGAACTTCTTC,CASSTGLANFF
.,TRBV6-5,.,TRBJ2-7,TGTGCCAGCAGCCGAAACTACGAGCAATACTTC,CASSRNYEQYF
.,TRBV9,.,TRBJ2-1,TGTGCCAGCAGCGTAGTTCCCTCCTACAATGAGCAGTTCTTC,CASSVVPSYNEQFF
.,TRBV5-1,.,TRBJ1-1,TGCGCCAGCAGCTTAATTTCAGGGGAGTACACTGAAGCTTTCTTT,CASSLISGEYTEAFF
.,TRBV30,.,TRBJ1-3,TGTGCCTGGAGGAGGACAGACTTCAACACCATATATTTT,CAWRRTDFNTIYF
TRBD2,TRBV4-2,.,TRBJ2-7,TGTGCCAGCAGCCAAGATGGGAGCGGGAGGGCCGACGAGCAGTACTTC,CASSQDGSGRADEQYF
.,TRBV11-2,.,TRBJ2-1,TGTGCCAGCAGCCCCTGGACTGGCCCCTACAATGAGCAGTTCTTC,CASSPWTGPYNEQFF
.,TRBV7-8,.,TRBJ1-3,TGTGCCAGCAGCTTAGTATCTACCGGGTACTCTGGAAACACCATATATTTT,CASSLVSTGYSGNTIYF
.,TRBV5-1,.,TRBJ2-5,TGCGCCAGCAGCCCGGACGGCCTCCAAGAGACCCAGTACTTC,CASSPDGLQETQYF
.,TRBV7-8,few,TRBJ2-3,TGTGCCAGCAGCCTCCTACGGGGCGACACGCAGTATTTT,CASSLLRGDTQYF
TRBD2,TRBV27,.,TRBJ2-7,TGTGCCAGCAGTCCACTAGCGGGGAACTCCTACGAGCAGTACTTC,CASSPLAGNSYEQYF
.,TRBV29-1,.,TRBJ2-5,TGCAGCGTCGGTGGGCATAAAGAGACCCAGTACTTC,CSVGGHKETQYF